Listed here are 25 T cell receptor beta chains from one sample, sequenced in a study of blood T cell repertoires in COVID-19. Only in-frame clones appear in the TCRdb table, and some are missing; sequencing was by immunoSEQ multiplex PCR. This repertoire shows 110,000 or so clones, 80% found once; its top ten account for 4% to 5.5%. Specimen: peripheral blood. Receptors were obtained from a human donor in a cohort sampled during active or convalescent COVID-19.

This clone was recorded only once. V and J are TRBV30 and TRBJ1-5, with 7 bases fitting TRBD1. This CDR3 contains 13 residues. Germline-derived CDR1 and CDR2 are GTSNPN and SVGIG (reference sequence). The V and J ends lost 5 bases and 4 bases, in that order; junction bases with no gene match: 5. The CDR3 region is CAWGNRGNQPQHF. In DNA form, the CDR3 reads TGTGCCTGGGGGAACAGGGGAAATCAGCCCCAGCATTTT.

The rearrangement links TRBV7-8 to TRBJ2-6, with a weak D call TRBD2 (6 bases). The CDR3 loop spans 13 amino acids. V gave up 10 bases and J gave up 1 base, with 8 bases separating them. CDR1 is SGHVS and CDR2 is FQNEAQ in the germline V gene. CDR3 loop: CATGVSGANVLTF. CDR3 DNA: TGTGCCACGGGGGTTTCTGGGGCCAACGTCCTGACTTTC.

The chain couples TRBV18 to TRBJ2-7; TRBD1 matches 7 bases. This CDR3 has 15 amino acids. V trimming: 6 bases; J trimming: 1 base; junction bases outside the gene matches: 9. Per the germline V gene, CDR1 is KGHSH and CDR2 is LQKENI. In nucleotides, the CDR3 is TGTGCCAGCTCTTTCACGGCGGACAGGTCCTACGAGCAGTACTTC. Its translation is CASSFTADRSYEQYF.

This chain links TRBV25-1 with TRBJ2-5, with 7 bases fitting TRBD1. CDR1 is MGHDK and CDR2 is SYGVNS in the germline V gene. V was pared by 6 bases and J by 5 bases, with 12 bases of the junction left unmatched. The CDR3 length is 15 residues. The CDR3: CASRPGGHRVETQYF. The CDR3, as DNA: TGTGCCAGCAGGCCAGGGGGACACAGGGTGGAGACCCAGTACTTC. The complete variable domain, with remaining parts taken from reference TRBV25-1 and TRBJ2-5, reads EADIYQTPRYLVIGTGKKITLECSQTMGHDKMYWYQQDPGMELHLIHYSYGVNSTEKGDLSSESTVSRIRTEHFPLTLESARPSHTSQYLCASRPGGHRVETQYFGPGTRLLVL.

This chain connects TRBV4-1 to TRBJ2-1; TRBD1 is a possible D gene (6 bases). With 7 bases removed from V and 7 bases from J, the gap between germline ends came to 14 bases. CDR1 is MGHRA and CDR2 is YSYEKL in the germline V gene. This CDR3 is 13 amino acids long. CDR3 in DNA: TGCGCCAGCAACGCAATGAGGGGGAATGAGCAGTTCTTC. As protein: CASNAMRGNEQFF.

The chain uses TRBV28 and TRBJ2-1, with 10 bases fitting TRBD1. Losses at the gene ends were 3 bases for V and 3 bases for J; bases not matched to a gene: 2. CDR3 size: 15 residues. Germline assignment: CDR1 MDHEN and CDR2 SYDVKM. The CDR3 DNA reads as TGTGCCAGCAGTTTGGGGACAGGGGACTACAATGAGCAGTTCTTC. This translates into CASSLGTGDYNEQFF.

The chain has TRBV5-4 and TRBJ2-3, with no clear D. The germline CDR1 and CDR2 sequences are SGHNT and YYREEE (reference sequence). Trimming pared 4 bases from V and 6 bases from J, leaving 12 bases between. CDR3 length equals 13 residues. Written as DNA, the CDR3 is TGTGCCAGCAGCCTGTGGTCGGAGGATACGCAGTATTTT. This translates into CASSLWSEDTQYF.

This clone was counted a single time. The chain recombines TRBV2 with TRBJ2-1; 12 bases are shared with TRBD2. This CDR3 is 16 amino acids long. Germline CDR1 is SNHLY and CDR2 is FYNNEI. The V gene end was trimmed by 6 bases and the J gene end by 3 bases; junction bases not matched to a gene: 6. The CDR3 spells CASSGLAGWSYNEQFF. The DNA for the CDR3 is TGTGCCAGCAGCGGACTAGCGGGGTGGAGCTACAATGAGCAGTTCTTC.

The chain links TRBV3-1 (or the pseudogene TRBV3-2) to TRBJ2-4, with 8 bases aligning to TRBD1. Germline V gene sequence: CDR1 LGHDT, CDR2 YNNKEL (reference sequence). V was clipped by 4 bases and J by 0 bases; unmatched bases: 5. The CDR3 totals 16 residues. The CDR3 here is CASSRYRGSAKNIQYF. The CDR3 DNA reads TGTGCCAGCAGCCGATACAGGGGGTCAGCCAAAAACATTCAGTACTTC.

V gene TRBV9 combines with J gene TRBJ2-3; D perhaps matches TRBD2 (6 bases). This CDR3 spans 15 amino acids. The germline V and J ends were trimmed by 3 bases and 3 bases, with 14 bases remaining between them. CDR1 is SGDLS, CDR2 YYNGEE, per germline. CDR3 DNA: TGTGCCAGCAGCGCCGTTGCGGGGATTACAGATACGCAGTATTTT. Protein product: CASSAVAGITDTQYF. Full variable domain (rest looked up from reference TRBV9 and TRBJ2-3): DSGVTQTPKHLITATGQRVTLRCSPRSGDLSVYWYQQSLDQGLQFLIQYYNGEERAKGNILERFSAQQFPDLHSELNLSSLELGDSALYFCASSAVAGITDTQYFGPGTRLTVL.

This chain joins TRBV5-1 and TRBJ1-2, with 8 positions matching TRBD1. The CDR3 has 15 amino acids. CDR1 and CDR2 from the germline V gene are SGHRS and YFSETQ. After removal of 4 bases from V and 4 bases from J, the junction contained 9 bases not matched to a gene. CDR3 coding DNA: TGCGCCAGCAGCGAGCAACAGGGGGGCCTCTATGGCTACACCTTC. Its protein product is CASSEQQGGLYGYTF.

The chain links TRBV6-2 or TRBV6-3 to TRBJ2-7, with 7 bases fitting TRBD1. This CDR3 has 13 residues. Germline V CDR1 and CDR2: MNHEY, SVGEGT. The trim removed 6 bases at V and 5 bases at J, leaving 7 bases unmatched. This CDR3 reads CASSRQGSHEQYF. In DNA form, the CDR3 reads TGTGCCAGCAGCCGACAGGGATCCCACGAGCAGTACTTC.

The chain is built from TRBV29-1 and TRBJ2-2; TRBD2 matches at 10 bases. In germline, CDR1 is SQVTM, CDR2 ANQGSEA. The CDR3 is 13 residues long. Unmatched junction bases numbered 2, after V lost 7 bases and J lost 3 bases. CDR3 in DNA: TGCAGCGCGAGCGGGAGGGACACCGGGGAGCTGTTTTTT. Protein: CSASGRDTGELFF.

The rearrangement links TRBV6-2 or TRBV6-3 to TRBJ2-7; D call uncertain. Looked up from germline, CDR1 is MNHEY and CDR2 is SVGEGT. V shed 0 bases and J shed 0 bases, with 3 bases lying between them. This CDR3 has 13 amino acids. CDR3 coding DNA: TGTGCCAGCAGTTACTCCAGCTCCTACGAGCAGTACTTC. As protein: CASSYSSSYEQYF.

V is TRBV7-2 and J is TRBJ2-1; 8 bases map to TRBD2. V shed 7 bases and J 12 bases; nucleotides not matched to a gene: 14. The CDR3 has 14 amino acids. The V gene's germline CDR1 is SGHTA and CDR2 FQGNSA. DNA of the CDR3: TGTGCCAGCAAAACTAGCGGACCCCAGGTGGGGCAGTTCTTC. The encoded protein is CASKTSGPQVGQFF.

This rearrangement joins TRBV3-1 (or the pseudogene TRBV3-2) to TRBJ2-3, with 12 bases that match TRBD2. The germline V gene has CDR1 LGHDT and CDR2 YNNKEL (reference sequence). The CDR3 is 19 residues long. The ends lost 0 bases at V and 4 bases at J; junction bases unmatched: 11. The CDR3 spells CASSQDSRLAGGFSDTQYF. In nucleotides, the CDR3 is TGTGCCAGCAGCCAAGACAGTAGGCTAGCGGGAGGGTTCTCAGATACGCAGTATTTT.

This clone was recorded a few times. Here the CDR3 reads CASSEEGQGVSPLHF. The CDR3 DNA reads TGTGCCAGCAGTGAAGAGGGACAGGGTGTCTCACCCCTCCACTTT. The chain employs TRBV6-1 and TRBJ1-6; 9 bases are a match to TRBD1. Germline V gene lookup returns CDR1 MNHNS and CDR2 SASEGT. The junction had 5 bases not matched to a gene; V was cut back by 1 base and J by 10 bases. The CDR3 consists of 15 residues.

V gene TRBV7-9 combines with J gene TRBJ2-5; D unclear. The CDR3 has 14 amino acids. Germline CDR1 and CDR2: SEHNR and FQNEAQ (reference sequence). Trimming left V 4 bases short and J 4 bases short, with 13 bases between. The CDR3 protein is CASSSELSGETQYF. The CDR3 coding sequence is TGTGCCAGCAGCTCGGAGTTGAGTGGAGAGACCCAGTACTTC.

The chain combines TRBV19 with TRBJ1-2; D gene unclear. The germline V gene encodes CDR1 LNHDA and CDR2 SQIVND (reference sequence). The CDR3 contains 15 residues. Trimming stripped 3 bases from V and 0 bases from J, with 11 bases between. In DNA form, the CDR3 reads TGTGCCAGTAGTATCTCGCGGTCAGCTAACTATGGCTACACCTTC. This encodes CASSISRSANYGYTF.

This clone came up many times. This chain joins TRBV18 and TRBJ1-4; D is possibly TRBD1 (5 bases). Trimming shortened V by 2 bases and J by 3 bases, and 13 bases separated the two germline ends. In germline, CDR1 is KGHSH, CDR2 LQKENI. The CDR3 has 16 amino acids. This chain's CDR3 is CASSPWEGTPNEKLFF. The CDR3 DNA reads TGTGCCAGCTCACCATGGGAGGGGACTCCTAATGAAAAACTGTTTTTT. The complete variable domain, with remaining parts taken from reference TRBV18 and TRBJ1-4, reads NAGVMQNPRHLVRRRGQEARLRCSPMKGHSHVYWYRQLPEEGLKFMVYLQKENIIDESGMPKERFSAEFPKEGPSILRIQQVVRGDSAAYFCASSPWEGTPNEKLFFGSGTQLSVL.

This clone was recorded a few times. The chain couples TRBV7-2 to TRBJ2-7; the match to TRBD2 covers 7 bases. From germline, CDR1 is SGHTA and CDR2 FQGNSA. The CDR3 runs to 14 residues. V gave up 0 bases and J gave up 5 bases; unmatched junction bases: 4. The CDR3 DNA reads TGTGCCAGCAGCTTAGCGGGAGGGGCCCACGAGCAGTACTTC. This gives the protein CASSLAGGAHEQYF.

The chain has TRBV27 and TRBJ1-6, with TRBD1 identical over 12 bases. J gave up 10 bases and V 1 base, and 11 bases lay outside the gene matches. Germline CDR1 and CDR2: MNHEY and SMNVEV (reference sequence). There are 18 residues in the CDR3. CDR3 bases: TGTGCCAGCAGTTTATTATTGCGTGGGACAGGGGGCGGGTCACCCCTCCACTTT. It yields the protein CASSLLLRGTGGGSPLHF.

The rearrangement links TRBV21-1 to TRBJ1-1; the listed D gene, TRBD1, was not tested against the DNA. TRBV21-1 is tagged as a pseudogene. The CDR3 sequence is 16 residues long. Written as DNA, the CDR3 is TGTGCCAGCAGCGGGCAGGTGGGCAGGGGGGTAACTGAAGCTTTCTTT. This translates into CASSGQVGRGVTEAFF.

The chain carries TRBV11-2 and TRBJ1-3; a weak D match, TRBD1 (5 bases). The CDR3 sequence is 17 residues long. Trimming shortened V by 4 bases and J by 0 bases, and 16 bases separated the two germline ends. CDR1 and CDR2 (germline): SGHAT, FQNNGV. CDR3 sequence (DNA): TGTGCCAGCAGCTCCTACCTCAGGGAAACCTCTGGAAACACCATATATTTT. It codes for CASSSYLRETSGNTIYF.

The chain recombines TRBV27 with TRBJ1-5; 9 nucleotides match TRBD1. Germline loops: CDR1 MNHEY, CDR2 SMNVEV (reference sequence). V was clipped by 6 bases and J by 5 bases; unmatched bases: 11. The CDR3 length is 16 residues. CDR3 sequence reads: CASRPTRDRVYQPQHF. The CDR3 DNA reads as TGTGCCAGCAGGCCTACCCGGGACAGGGTTTATCAGCCCCAGCATTTT.